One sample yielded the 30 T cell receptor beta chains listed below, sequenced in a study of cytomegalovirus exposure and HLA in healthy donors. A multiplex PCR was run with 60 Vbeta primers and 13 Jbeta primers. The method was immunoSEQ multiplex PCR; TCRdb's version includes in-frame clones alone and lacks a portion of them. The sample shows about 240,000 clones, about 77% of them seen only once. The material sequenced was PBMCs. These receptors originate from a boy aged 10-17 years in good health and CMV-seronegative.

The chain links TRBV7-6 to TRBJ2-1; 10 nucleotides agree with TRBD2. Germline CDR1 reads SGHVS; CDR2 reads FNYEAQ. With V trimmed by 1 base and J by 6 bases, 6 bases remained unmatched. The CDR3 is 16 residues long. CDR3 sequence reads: CASSLGGLASFNEQFF. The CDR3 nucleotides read TGTGCCAGCAGCTTAGGGGGACTAGCGAGTTTCAATGAGCAGTTCTTC.

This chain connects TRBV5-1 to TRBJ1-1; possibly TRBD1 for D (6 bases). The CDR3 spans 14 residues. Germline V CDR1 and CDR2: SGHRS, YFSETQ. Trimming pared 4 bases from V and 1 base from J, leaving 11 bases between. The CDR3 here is CASSLGQRNTEAFF. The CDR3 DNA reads TGCGCCAGCAGCCTGGGACAAAGGAACACTGAAGCTTTCTTT.

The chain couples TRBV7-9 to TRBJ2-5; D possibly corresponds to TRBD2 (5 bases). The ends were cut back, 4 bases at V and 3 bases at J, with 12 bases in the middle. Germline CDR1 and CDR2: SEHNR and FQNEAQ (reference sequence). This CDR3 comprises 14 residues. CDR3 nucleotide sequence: TGTGCCAGCAGCTCCCGCCTCGGGGAAGAGACCCAGTACTTC. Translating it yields CASSSRLGEETQYF.

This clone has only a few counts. The CDR3 spells CASEGKLAKNIQYF. For the CDR3, the DNA is TGTGCCAGTGAGGGCAAACTAGCCAAAAACATTCAGTACTTC. The V and J genes are TRBV19 and TRBJ2-4, with D possibly being TRBD2 (5 bases). CDR3 length equals 14 residues. Germline V lookup: CDR1 LNHDA, CDR2 SQIVND (reference sequence). Trimming stripped 8 bases from V and 0 bases from J, with 11 bases between.

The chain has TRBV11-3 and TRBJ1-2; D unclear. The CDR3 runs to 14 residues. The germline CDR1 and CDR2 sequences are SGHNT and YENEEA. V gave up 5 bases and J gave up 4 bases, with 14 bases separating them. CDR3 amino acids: CASSTRGGGYGYTF. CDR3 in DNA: TGTGCCAGCAGCACCCGCGGTGGAGGCTATGGCTACACCTTC.

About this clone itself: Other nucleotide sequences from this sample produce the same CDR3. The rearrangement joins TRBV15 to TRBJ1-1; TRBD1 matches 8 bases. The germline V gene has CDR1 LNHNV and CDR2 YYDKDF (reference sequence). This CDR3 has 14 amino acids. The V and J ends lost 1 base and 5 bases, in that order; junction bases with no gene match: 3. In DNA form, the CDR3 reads TGTGCCACCAGCAGAGCAGACAGGGGAACTGAAGCTTTCTTT. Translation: CATSRADRGTEAFF.

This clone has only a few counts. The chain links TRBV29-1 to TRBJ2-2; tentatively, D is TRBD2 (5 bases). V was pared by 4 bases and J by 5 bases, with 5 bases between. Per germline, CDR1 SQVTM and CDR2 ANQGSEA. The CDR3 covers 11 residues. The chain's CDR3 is CSVGETGELFF. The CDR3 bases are TGCAGCGTTGGGGAGACCGGGGAGCTGTTTTTT.

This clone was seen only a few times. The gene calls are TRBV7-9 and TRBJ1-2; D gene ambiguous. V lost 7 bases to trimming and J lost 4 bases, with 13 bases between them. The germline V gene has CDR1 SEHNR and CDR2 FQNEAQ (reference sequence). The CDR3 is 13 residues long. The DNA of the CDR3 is TGTGCCAGCACCAACCCAACGGGCTATGGCTACACCTTC. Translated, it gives CASTNPTGYGYTF. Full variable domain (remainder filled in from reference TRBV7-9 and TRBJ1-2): DTGVSQNPRHKITKRGQNVTFRCDPISEHNRLYWYRQTLGQGPEFLTYFQNEAQLEKSRLLSDRFSAERPKGSFSTLEIQRTEQGDSAMYLCASTNPTGYGYTFGSGTRLTVV.

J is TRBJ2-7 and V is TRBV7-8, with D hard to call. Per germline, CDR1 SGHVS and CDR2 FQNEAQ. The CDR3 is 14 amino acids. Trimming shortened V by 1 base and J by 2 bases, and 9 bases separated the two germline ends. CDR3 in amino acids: CASSLEDFPYEQYF. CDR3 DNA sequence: TGTGCCAGCAGCTTAGAAGACTTTCCCTACGAGCAGTACTTC. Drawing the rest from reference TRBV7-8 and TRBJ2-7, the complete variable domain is GAGVSQSPRYKVAKRGQDVALRCDPISGHVSLFWYQQALGQGPEFLTYFQNEAQLDKSGLPSDRFFAERPEGSVSTLKIQRTQQEDSAVYLCASSLEDFPYEQYFGPGTRLTVT.

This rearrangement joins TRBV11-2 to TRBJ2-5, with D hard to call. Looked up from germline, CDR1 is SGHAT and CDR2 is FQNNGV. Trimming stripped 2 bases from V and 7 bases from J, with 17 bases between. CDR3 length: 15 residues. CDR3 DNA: TGTGCCAGCAGCTTAACCCGTGGGTTTTCGGGGACCCAGTACTTC. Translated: CASSLTRGFSGTQYF.

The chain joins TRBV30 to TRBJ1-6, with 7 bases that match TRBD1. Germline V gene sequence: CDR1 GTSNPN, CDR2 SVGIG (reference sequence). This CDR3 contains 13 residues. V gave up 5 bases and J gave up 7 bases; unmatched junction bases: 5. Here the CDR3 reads CAWRRQGNSPLHF. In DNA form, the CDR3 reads TGTGCCTGGCGGCGACAGGGCAATTCACCCCTCCACTTT. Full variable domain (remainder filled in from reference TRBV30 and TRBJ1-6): SQTIHQWPATLVQPVGSPLSLECTVEGTSNPNLYWYRQAAGRGLQLLFYSVGIGQISSEVPQNLSASRPQDRQFILSSKKLLLSDSGFYLCAWRRQGNSPLHFGNGTRLTVT.

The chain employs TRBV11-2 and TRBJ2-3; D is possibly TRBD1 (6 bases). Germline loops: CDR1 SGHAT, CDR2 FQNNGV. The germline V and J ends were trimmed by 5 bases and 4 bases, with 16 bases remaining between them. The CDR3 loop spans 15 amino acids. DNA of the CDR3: TGTGCCAGCAGCCGACAGGACCCACGGGCAGATACGCAGTATTTT. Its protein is CASSRQDPRADTQYF.

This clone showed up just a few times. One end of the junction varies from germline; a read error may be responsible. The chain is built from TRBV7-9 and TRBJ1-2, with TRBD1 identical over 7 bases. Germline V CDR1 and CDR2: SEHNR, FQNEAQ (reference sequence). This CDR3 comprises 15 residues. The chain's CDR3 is CSSSSYRGNPYGYTF. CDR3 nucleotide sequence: TGTTCCAGCAGCTCGTACAGGGGTAACCCCTATGGCTACACCTTC.

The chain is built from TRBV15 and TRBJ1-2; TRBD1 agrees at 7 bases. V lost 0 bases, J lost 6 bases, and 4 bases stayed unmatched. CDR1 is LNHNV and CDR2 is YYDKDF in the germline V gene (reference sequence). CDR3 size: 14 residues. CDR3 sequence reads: CATSRDGTADGYTF. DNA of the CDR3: TGTGCCACCAGCAGAGATGGGACAGCCGATGGCTACACCTTC.

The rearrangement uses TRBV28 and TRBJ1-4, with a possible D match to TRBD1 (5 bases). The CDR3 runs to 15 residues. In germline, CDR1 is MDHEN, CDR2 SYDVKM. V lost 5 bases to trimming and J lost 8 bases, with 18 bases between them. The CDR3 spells CASSPPGGGGEKLFF. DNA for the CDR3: TGTGCCAGCAGTCCCCCTGGGGGGGGAGGCGAAAAACTGTTTTTT.

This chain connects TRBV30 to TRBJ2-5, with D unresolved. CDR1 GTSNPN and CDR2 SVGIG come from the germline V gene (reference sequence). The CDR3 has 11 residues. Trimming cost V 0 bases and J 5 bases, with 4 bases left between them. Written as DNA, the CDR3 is TGTGCCTGGAGTGTCCGGGAGACCCAGTACTTC. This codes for CAWSVRETQYF.

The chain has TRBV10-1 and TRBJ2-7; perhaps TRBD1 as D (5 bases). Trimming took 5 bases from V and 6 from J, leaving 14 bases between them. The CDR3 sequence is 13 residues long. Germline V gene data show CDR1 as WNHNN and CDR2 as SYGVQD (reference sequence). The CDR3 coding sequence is TGCGCCAGCAGTAACAGGCGATGGAGCGAGCAGTACTTC. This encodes CASSNRRWSEQYF.

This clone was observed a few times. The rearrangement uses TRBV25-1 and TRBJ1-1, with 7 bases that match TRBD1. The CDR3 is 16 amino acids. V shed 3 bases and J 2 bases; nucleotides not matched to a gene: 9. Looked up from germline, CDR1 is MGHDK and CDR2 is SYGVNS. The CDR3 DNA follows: TGTGCCAGCAGTGAGTCCCGGGACAGTCCCAACACTGAAGCTTTCTTT. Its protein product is CASSESRDSPNTEAFF.

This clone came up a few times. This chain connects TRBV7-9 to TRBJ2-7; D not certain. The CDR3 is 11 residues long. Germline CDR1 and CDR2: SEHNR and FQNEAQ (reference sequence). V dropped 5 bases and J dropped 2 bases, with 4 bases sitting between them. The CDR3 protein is CASSPTYEQYF. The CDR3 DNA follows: TGTGCCAGCAGCCCCACCTACGAGCAGTACTTC.

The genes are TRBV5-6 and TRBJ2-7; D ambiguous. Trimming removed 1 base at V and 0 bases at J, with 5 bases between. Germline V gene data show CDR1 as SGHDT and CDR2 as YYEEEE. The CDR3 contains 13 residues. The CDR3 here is CASSLRDSYEQYF. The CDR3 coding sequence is TGTGCCAGCAGCTTGAGAGACTCCTACGAGCAGTACTTC. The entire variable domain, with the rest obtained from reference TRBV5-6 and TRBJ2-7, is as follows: DAGVTQSPTHLIKTRGQQVTLRCSPKSGHDTVSWYQQALGQGPQFIFQYYEEEERQRGNFPDRFSGHQFPNYSSELNVNALLLGDSALYLCASSLRDSYEQYFGPGTRLTVT.

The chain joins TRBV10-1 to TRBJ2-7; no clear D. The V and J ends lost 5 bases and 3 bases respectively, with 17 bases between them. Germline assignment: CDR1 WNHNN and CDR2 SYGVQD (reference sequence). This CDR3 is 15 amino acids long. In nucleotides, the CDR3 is TGCGCCAGCAGTTTCATTTGGATCAGGCACTACGAGCAGTACTTC. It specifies CASSFIWIRHYEQYF.

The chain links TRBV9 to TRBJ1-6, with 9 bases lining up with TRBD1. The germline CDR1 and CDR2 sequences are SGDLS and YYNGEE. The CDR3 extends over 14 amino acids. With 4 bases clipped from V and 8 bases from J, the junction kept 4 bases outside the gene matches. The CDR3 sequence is CASSQTGGYSPLHF. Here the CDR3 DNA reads TGTGCCAGCAGCCAGACAGGGGGATATTCACCCCTCCACTTT.

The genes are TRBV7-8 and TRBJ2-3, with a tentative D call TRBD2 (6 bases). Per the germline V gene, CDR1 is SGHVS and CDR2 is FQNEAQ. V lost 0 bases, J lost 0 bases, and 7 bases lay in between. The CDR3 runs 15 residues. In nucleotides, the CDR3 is TGTGCCAGCAGCTTAGCGGGGGGAAGCACAGATACGCAGTATTTT. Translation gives CASSLAGGSTDTQYF.

CDR3 DNA: TGTGCCGCCTCCTGGCCCGGCAATCAGCCCCAGCATTTT. Translated: CAASWPGNQPQHF. The rearrangement links TRBV30 to TRBJ1-5, with D uncertain. Germline V CDR1 and CDR2: GTSNPN, SVGIG (reference sequence). This CDR3 has 13 amino acids. V was pared by 8 bases and J by 2 bases, with 13 bases between.

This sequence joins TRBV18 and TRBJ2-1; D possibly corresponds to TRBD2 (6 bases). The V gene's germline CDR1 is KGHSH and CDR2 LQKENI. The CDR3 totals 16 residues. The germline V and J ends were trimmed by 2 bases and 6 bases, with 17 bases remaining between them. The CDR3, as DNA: TGTGCCAGCTCACCAGTAACCGGGAGAGGGTTCAATGAGCAGTTCTTC. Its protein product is CASSPVTGRGFNEQFF.

CDR3 sequence reads: CASSSDRERTEAFF. Here the CDR3 DNA reads TGTGCCAGCAGTTCAGACAGGGAGAGGACTGAAGCTTTCTTT. The chain is built from TRBV6-1 and TRBJ1-1, with 7 bases lining up with TRBD1. The CDR3 sequence is 14 residues long. The J segment lost 5 bases and the V segment lost 5 bases, leaving 8 bases of the junction unmatched. Per germline, CDR1 MNHNS and CDR2 SASEGT.

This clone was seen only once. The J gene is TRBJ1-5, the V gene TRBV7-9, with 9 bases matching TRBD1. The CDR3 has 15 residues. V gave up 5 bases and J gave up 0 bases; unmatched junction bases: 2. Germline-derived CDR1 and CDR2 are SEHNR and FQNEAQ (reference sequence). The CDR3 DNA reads TGTGCCAGCAGCCCGACAGGGGGTAGCAATCAGCCCCAGCATTTT. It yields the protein CASSPTGGSNQPQHF.

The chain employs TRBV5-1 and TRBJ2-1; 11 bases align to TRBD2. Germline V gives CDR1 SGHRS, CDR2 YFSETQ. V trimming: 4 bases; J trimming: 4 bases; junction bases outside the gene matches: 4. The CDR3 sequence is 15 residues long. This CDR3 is CASSPGTSGYNEQFF. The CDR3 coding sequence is TGCGCCAGCAGCCCCGGGACTAGCGGATACAATGAGCAGTTCTTC.

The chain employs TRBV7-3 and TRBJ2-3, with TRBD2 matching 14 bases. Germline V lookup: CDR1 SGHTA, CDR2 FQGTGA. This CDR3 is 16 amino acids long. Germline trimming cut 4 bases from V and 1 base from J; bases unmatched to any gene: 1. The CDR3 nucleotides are TGTGCCAGCAGCTCGGGACTAGCGGGGGGCACAGATACGCAGTATTTT. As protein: CASSSGLAGGTDTQYF.

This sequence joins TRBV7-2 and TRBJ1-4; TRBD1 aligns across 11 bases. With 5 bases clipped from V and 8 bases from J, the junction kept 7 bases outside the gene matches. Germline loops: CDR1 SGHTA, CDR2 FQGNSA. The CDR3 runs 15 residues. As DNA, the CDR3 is TGTGCCAGCAGCGTACGGACAGGGGGCGGGGAAAAACTGTTTTTT. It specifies CASSVRTGGGEKLFF.